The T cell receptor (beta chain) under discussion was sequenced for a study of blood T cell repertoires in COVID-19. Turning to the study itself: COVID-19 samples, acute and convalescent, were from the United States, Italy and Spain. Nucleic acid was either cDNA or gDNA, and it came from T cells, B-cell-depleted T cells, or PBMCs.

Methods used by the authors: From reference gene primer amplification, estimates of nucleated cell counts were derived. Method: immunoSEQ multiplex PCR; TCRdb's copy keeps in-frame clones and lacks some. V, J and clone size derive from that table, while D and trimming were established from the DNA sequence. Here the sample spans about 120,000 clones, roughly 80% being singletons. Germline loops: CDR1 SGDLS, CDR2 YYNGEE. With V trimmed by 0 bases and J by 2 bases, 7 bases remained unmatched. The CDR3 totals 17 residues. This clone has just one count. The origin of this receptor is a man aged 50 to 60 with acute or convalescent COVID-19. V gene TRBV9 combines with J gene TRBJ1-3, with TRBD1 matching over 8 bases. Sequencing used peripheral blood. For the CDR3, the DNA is TGTGCCAGCAGCGTAGCTCCGGGACAGGCCGCTGGAAACACCATATATTTT. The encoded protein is CASSVAPGQAAGNTIYF.